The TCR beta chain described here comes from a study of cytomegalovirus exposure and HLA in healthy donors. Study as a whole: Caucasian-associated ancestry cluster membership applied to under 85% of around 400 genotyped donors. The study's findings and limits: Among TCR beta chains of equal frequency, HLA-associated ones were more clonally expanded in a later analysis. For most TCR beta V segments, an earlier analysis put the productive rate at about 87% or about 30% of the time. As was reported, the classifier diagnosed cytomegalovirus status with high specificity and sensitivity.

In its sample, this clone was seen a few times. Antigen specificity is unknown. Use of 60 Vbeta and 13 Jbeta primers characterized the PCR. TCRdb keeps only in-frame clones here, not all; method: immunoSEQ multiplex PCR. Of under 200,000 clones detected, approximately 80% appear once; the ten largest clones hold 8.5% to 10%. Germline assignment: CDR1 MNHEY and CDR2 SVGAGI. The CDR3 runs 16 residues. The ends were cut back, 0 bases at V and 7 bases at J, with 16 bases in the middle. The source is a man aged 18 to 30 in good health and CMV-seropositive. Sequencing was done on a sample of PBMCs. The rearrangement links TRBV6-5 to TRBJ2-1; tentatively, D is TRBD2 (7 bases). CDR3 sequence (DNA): TGTGCCAGCAGTTACTCGGGGGGGGCCCATAGAAATGAGCAGTTCTTC. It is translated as CASSYSGGAHRNEQFF.